This T cell receptor beta chain originates from a study of identifying expanded T cells in peripheral blood. General study results and limits: Clone count variance between roughly two-week samples rose with total template count.

This CDR3 region has 12 residues. Trimming took off 8 bases at V and 0 bases at J, with 8 bases between the two ends. The germline V gene encodes CDR1 MNHEY and CDR2 SMNVEV (reference sequence). Assay used: immunoSEQ multiplex PCR; TCRdb lists only in-frame clones, some missing. The sample shows over 100,000 clones, approximately 90% of them seen only once. Regarding this clone: No antigen is known for it.

Sequencing was carried out using blood. The V gene is TRBV27, the J gene TRBJ2-7, with a possible D match to TRBD1 (6 bases). The TCR sequence derives from a person aged 18 to 70 in good health. The CDR3 region is CASQGNSYEQYF. CDR3 DNA: TGTGCCAGCCAGGGGAACTCCTACGAGCAGTACTTC.